This T cell receptor beta chain was identified in a study of blood T cells in healthy people across ages. Each sample gave at least 6 million isolated PBMCs. This clonotype appeared a few times. The antigen is undetermined. Points from the study as a whole: The long-lived group displayed more naive CD4+ cells, plus higher diversity, than the aged donors did.

V shed 5 bases, J shed 9 bases, and the junction held 5 bases outside the gene matches. Looked up from germline, CDR1 is SNHLY and CDR2 is FYNNEI. This CDR3 region has 13 residues. Primed by a sample-barcoded 5' primer and a J-beta primer mix, a second PCR proceeded for roughly 6 to 12 cycles. MiXCR was run by TCRdb on the 5' RACE reads, yielding one entry per CDR3 protein. The sample carries approximately 800,000 distinct CDR3 sequences, 35% to 40% recorded once. The chain joins TRBV2 to TRBJ2-1; 9 positions match TRBD2. This TCR came from a man in his late teens or twenties in good health. Material for sequencing was blood. Here the CDR3 reads CASSLSGGAEQFF. The CDR3 coding sequence is TGTGCCAGCAGTCTTAGCGGGGGCGCTGAGCAGTTCTTC. The full variable domain, with the rest looked up from reference TRBV2 and TRBJ2-1, is EPEVTQTPSHQVTQMGQEVILRCVPISNHLYFYWYRQILGQKVEFLVSFYNNEISEKSEIFDDQFSVERPDGSNFTLKIRSTKLEDSAMYFCASSLSGGAEQFFGPGTRLTVL.